This T cell receptor (beta chain) was sequenced during a study of blood T cell repertoires in COVID-19. At the level of the study: Acute-phase and convalescent COVID-19 samples originated in the United States, Italy and Spain.

This CDR3 region has 13 residues. Trimming pared 5 bases from V and 1 base from J, leaving 11 bases between. The germline gives CDR1 SQVTM, CDR2 ANQGSEA. Authors' data handling: For nucleated cells, counts were estimated from reference gene primer amplification. The table came from immunoSEQ multiplex PCR; TCRdb's copy has only in-frame clones and leaves some out. D and trimming were read from the DNA, whereas the V and J calls and clone size are those reported in that table. Here the sample spans 87,000 or so clones, roughly 87% being singletons. This sequence was found in a woman aged 50 to 60 with active or convalescent COVID-19. Input material: peripheral blood. The gene calls are TRBV29-1 and TRBJ1-1, with D possibly matching TRBD1 (6 bases). This CDR3 is CSVQWGQNTEAFF. CDR3 coding DNA: TGCAGCGTTCAATGGGGGCAGAACACTGAAGCTTTCTTT.